The entry that follows covers one T cell receptor beta chain sequence. CDR3 length equals 16 residues. Germline V gene sequence: CDR1 MRHNA, CDR2 SNTAGT. Trimming took 4 bases from V and 2 from J; bases not matched to a gene: 6. This sample was included in a study of T cell changes during pregnancy in multiple sclerosis. Some clones are missing from TCRdb's copy, which holds only in-frame ones; the method was immunoSEQ multiplex PCR. The table shows 40,000 to 60,000 clones, with 75% to 90% occurring only once. This sequence joins TRBV6-4 and TRBJ2-3, with 10 nucleotides matching TRBD2. The sample here was peripheral blood, taken in the first trimester of pregnancy. This clonotype originated in a female donor in good health, enrolled as a control in a pregnancy study. CDR3 protein: CASSVTAGGNTDTQYF. The CDR3, as DNA: TGTGCCAGCAGTGTAACAGCGGGGGGGAACACAGATACGCAGTATTTT.